This TCR beta chain is from a study of blood T cell repertoires in COVID-19. Study-wide context: Samples taken during acute and convalescent COVID-19 were collected in the United States, Italy and Spain. Sources were T cells, B-cell-depleted T cells, or PBMCs; the material itself was cDNA or gDNA.

CDR1 is MNHEY, CDR2 SVGAGI, per germline. J gave up 4 bases and V 6 bases, and 8 bases lay outside the gene matches. The CDR3 is 15 amino acids. Original processing notes: The authors estimated nucleated cell counts from reference gene primer amplification. The data were produced by immunoSEQ multiplex PCR, yet TCRdb's version contains in-frame clones alone and is incomplete. V, J and clone size reflect that table, while D and trimming were determined from the DNA. The sample records about 180,000 clones, 80% to 90% being singletons. The genes are TRBV6-5 and TRBJ2-2, with TRBD1 identical over 7 bases. The specimen sequenced was peripheral blood. The clonotype comes from a man younger than 35 who had recovered from COVID-19. The CDR3 protein is CASRPGQSFTGELFF. The CDR3 nucleotides are TGTGCCAGCAGGCCGGGACAGTCGTTCACCGGGGAGCTGTTTTTT.